This T cell receptor beta chain originates from a study of cytomegalovirus exposure and HLA in healthy donors. On the study more broadly: Of all 380 or so donors who were genotyped, about 80% belonged to the Caucasian-associated ancestry cluster.

Germline assignment: CDR1 SGHAT and CDR2 FQNNGV. The CDR3 has 13 residues. PCR amplification relied on 60 Vbeta primers (plus 13 Jbeta primers). Here immunoSEQ multiplex PCR was the method, and the copy in TCRdb shows in-frame clones only, minus some. Counted here are roughly 140,000 clones, around 84% occurring once; the ten biggest clones make up roughly 2.3%. Findings and caveats of the study: For cytomegalovirus status, the classifier reportedly gave diagnoses with high specificity and sensitivity. Researchers reported from a later analysis that most CMV-associated TCR beta chains appeared HLA-restricted.

To note about this clone: The target antigen is unknown. Sequence at one end of the junction differs from germline and may be a read error.

This TCR was recovered from a woman aged 18-29 years in good health and CMV-seronegative. V usage is TRBV11-2 and J usage is TRBJ2-7, with D unclear. The specimen sequenced was PBMCs. This CDR3 reads CATSWAWSYEQYF. DNA of the CDR3: TGTGCCACCAGCTGGGCGTGGTCCTACGAGCAGTACTTC.